Each of the 26 T cell receptor beta chains below was sequenced from the same sample in a study of human T cells and chemical hapten exposure (TCRdb year 2021). What the time point label conveys for this sample: pre-sensitization, week 0. This specimen's treatment or condition label, per the study, means: therapeutic diphenylcyclopropenone sensitization with weekly scalp DPC. Libraries were prepared through RACE. Reads for this sample came from a NextSeq 500. TCRdb itself trimmed the public reads at Q25 with fastp, ran MiXCR and retained productive beta chains. Rows with one shared CDR3 protein collapse into an entry with the most common genes and DNA. In this sample the table shows roughly 100,000 distinct CDR3 sequences, 10% to 14% of which occur a single time. Approximately 3.4% of the sample goes to the ten largest clones. The source was whole blood, collected in connection with sensitization to the hapten diphenylcyclopropenone (DPC). The receptors derive from an older woman with alopecia areata. Some clones in this sample may be carry-over from other donors' samples.

This clonotype has at least ten counts. This rearrangement joins TRBV7-9 to TRBJ1-1; 7 bases align to TRBD1. J lost 5 bases, V lost 5 bases, and 8 bases had no gene match. The CDR3 is 14 residues long. The germline V gene has CDR1 SEHNR and CDR2 FQNEAQ (reference sequence). The CDR3 DNA follows: TGTGCCAGCAGCCAAACAGGGGTGGAGACTGAAGCTTTCTTT. Protein: CASSQTGVETEAFF.

This clonotype has a count of ten or more. The chain carries TRBV7-9 and TRBJ2-2; 9 bases are a match to TRBD2. V was clipped by 5 bases and J by 6 bases; unmatched bases: 22. CDR1 and CDR2 from the germline V gene are SEHNR and FQNEAQ (reference sequence). CDR3 length: 20 residues. In DNA form, the CDR3 reads TGTGCCAGCAGCCGGATGCGCCCCGGTAGCGGGGGCCTTTTAGCCGGGGAGCTGTTTTTT. This encodes CASSRMRPGSGGLLAGELFF.

The J gene is TRBJ2-5, the V gene TRBV27; perhaps TRBD1 as D (5 bases). CDR3 length: 13 residues. The V gene lost 6 bases and the J gene lost 2 bases, with 10 bases spanning the gap. Germline loops: CDR1 MNHEY, CDR2 SMNVEV (reference sequence). The CDR3 region is CASRAGYQETQYF. CDR3 DNA: TGTGCCAGCAGGGCAGGGTATCAAGAGACCCAGTACTTC.

J is TRBJ2-2 and V is TRBV5-6; 7 bases are shared with TRBD1. In germline, CDR1 is SGHDT, CDR2 YYEEEE. V trimming: 4 bases; J trimming: 6 bases; junction bases outside the gene matches: 12. The CDR3 has 16 amino acids. CDR3 sequence: CASSDDDRVIAGELFF. CDR3 coding DNA: TGTGCCAGCAGCGATGATGACAGGGTAATAGCCGGGGAGCTGTTTTTT.

This clonotype was counted a few times. V and J are TRBV18 and TRBJ2-4; no clear D gene. V shed 3 bases and J shed 9 bases, with 12 bases lying between them. The CDR3 runs to 13 residues. Germline V CDR1 and CDR2: KGHSH, LQKENI. CDR3 sequence (DNA): TGTGCCAGCTCACCTCGTTCGAACGGCATTCAGTACTTC. Amino acids: CASSPRSNGIQYF.

The chain uses TRBV19 and TRBJ2-1; D tentatively reads TRBD1 or TRBD2 (5 bases each). The CDR3 is 16 residues long. The germline V gene encodes CDR1 LNHDA and CDR2 SQIVND (reference sequence). The V end lost 0 bases, the J end lost 7 bases, and 16 bases lay between the germline ends. This chain's CDR3 is CASSIDGTAGRNEQFF. CDR3 DNA: TGTGCCAGTAGTATAGATGGGACGGCAGGGCGAAATGAGCAGTTCTTC.

The J gene is TRBJ2-5, the V gene TRBV12-3 or TRBV12-4, with D hard to call. The CDR3 covers 12 residues. Trimming removed 11 bases at V and 6 bases at J, with 16 bases between. The CDR3 DNA sequence: TGTGCCGGCAACATAAACCCCCAGACCCAGTACTTC. Translated, it gives CAGNINPQTQYF.

A remark on this clonotype: This sequence may be a read error, since a much larger clone differs from it by one base. The chain joins TRBV7-6 to TRBJ1-1, with 9 bases aligning to TRBD1. The CDR3 is made up of 15 amino acids. Germline CDR1 reads SGHVS; CDR2 reads FNYEAQ. Here the CDR3 reads CASSLTGGVSTEAYF. CDR3 sequence (DNA): TGTGCCAGCAGCTTAACAGGGGGCGTTAGCACTGAAGCTTACTTT.

The V gene is TRBV18, the J gene TRBJ2-4, with D maybe TRBD2 (5 bases). The CDR3 extends over 17 amino acids. V lost 3 bases to trimming and J lost 1 base, with 16 bases between them. From germline, CDR1 is KGHSH and CDR2 LQKENI. CDR3 sequence: CASSPGPAERAKNIQYF. DNA of the CDR3: TGTGCCAGCTCACCCGGTCCGGCGGAGCGGGCCAAAAACATTCAGTACTTC.

This clonotype was observed many times. This chain links TRBV27 with TRBJ1-3; no firm D call. V lost 9 bases, J lost 0 bases, and 15 bases lay in between. Germline V gene sequence: CDR1 MNHEY, CDR2 SMNVEV (reference sequence). This CDR3 is built from 15 residues. This chain's CDR3 is CARLRAPSSGNTIYF. Written as DNA, the CDR3 is TGTGCCAGGCTACGGGCTCCGAGCTCTGGAAACACCATATATTTT.

The V and J genes are TRBV4-2 and TRBJ2-2; D call uncertain. The V gene's germline CDR1 is LGHNA and CDR2 YNFKEQ. V was cut by 0 bases and J by 7 bases, with 15 bases left in between. The CDR3 runs to 16 residues. CDR3 coding DNA: TGTGCCAGCAGCCAAGATCGAGGAACCCCCCGCGGGGAGCTGTTTTTT. This encodes CASSQDRGTPRGELFF.

This clonotype occurred a few times. V gene TRBV27 combines with J gene TRBJ2-7, with 7 nucleotides matching TRBD2. V trimming: 0 bases; J trimming: 2 bases; junction bases outside the gene matches: 7. This CDR3 has 16 residues. Germline V gene data show CDR1 as MNHEY and CDR2 as SMNVEV (reference sequence). In DNA form, the CDR3 reads TGTGCCAGCAGTTTATCGGAAAGCGGGGTCGCCTACGAGCAGTACTTC. This encodes CASSLSESGVAYEQYF.

The sample holds many counts of this clonotype. The chain is built from TRBV20-1 and TRBJ1-4; 7 bases agree with TRBD1. V lost 5 bases and J lost 6; bases outside the gene matches: 9. Germline V CDR1 and CDR2: DFQATT, SNEGSKA (reference sequence). CDR3 length equals 14 residues. CDR3 region: CSAFSPGGDEKLFF. CDR3 nucleotides: TGCAGTGCTTTCTCCCCAGGGGGGGATGAAAAACTGTTTTTT.

V is TRBV27 and J is TRBJ1-2; the D is unclear. V was shortened by 5 bases and J by 7 bases, with 20 bases between the two germline ends. Germline CDR1 MNHEY, CDR2 SMNVEV (reference sequence). This CDR3 has 15 amino acids. The CDR3 region is CASSEMGAGVGGYTF. CDR3 bases: TGTGCCAGCAGTGAAATGGGCGCGGGAGTTGGTGGCTACACCTTC.

There are many counts of this clonotype. The chain is built from TRBV7-6 and TRBJ1-4; D uncertain. In germline, CDR1 is SGHVS, CDR2 FNYEAQ. V was pared by 5 bases and J by 4 bases, with 5 bases between. The CDR3 totals 12 residues. The DNA of the CDR3 is TGTGCCAGCAGCCGGCTTAATGAAAAACTGTTTTTT. This translates into CASSRLNEKLFF.

This clonotype came up many times. The chain carries TRBV7-2 and TRBJ1-1, with D tentatively TRBD1 (5 bases). The CDR3 covers 14 residues. Trimming removed 6 bases at V and 1 base at J, with 12 bases between. Germline CDR1 and CDR2: SGHTA and FQGNSA. The CDR3 region is CASRRAGPNTEAFF. CDR3 in DNA: TGTGCCAGCAGAAGGGCAGGGCCGAACACTGAAGCTTTCTTT.

The chain recombines TRBV7-2 with TRBJ1-2, with D uncertain. Germline V CDR1 and CDR2: SGHTA, FQGNSA. V lost 5 bases and J 2 bases, leaving 12 bases between the germline ends. The CDR3 runs to 14 residues. The CDR3, as DNA: TGTGCCAGCAGCAGACTAGTTGGAAACTATGGCTACACCTTC. Its translation is CASSRLVGNYGYTF. Variable domain in full (rest from reference TRBV7-2 and TRBJ1-2): GAGVSQSPSNKVTEKGKDVELRCDPISGHTALYWYRQSLGQGLEFLIYFQGNSAPDKSGLPSDRFSAERTGGSVSTLTIQRTQQEDSAVYLCASSRLVGNYGYTFGSGTRLTVV.

This clonotype showed up just a few times. The chain is built from TRBV7-2 and TRBJ2-7; D not certain. V lost 4 bases, J lost 3 bases, and 10 bases lay in between. The germline V gene encodes CDR1 SGHTA and CDR2 FQGNSA. The CDR3 covers 13 residues. In DNA form, the CDR3 reads TGTGCCAGCAGCTCCCTATATGGCTACGAGCAGTACTTC. This encodes CASSSLYGYEQYF.

This clonotype was counted ten times or more. The chain has TRBV29-1 and TRBJ2-7, with D maybe TRBD1 (5 bases). The CDR3 covers 13 residues. Per germline, CDR1 SQVTM and CDR2 ANQGSEA. V lost 1 base, J lost 2 bases, and 9 bases lay in between. The CDR3 sequence is CSVEVGLTYEQYF. The CDR3 region has the DNA TGCAGCGTTGAAGTGGGGCTGACCTACGAGCAGTACTTC.

The chain combines TRBV7-9 with TRBJ2-7, with a weak D call TRBD1 (6 bases). The CDR3 is 12 residues long. The germline V gene has CDR1 SEHNR and CDR2 FQNEAQ (reference sequence). V lost 5 bases and J 7 bases, leaving 12 bases between the germline ends. DNA of the CDR3: TGTGCCAGCAGCATTCAGGGGTGGGAGCAGTACTTC. Translating gives CASSIQGWEQYF. Based on the CDR3 plus reference TRBV7-9 and TRBJ2-7, the full variable domain is DTGVSQNPRHKITKRGQNVTFRCDPISEHNRLYWYRQTLGQGPEFLTYFQNEAQLEKSRLLSDRFSAERPKGSFSTLEIQRTEQGDSAMYLCASSIQGWEQYFGPGTRLTVT.

This clonotype was picked up many times. The CDR3 sequence: CASSPGQWRQYF. The DNA for the CDR3 is TGTGCCAGCAGCCCGGGACAGTGGAGGCAGTATTTT. The chain has TRBV7-2 and TRBJ2-3, with 7 bases matching TRBD1. V lost 5 bases and J lost 11; bases outside the gene matches: 7. The CDR3 sequence is 12 residues long. Germline V lookup: CDR1 SGHTA, CDR2 FQGNSA.

As to this clonotype: One end of the junction fails to match germline, which may point to a read error. The chain couples TRBV7-9 to TRBJ2-3, with 11 bases identical to TRBD1. Germline CDR1 SEHNR, CDR2 FQNEAQ (reference sequence). This CDR3 has 16 residues. CDR3 residues: CASSLGDRGSTDTQYF. DNA of the CDR3: TGTGCCAGCAGTTTAGGGGACAGGGGGAGCACAGATACGCAGTATTTT.

This clonotype was seen more than once but under ten times. This chain connects TRBV5-1 to TRBJ1-2; TRBD1 matches at 10 bases. The CDR3 has 14 residues. Germline V gene sequence: CDR1 SGHRS, CDR2 YFSETQ. V was clipped by 5 bases and J by 2 bases; unmatched bases: 3. The CDR3 sequence is CASRPGQGNYGYTF. DNA of the CDR3: TGCGCCAGCAGGCCGGGACAGGGGAACTATGGCTACACCTTC.

The rearrangement links TRBV11-2 to TRBJ2-7, with D unclear. This CDR3 contains 11 residues. Trimming stripped 5 bases from V and 6 bases from J, with 8 bases between. Germline assignment: CDR1 SGHAT and CDR2 FQNNGV. CDR3 bases: TGTGCCAGCAGCCCGTGGGGCGAGCAGTACTTC. Its protein product is CASSPWGEQYF.

In this sample, this clonotype turned up many times. V usage is TRBV4-1 and J usage is TRBJ1-1; the D gene is possibly TRBD1 (5 bases). The V end lost 0 bases, the J end lost 8 bases, and 10 bases lay between the germline ends. Germline V gives CDR1 MGHRA, CDR2 YSYEKL. This CDR3 is built from 13 residues. The DNA for the CDR3 is TGCGCCAGCAGCCAAGATTGGAACAGGGAAGCTTTCTTT. It is translated as CASSQDWNREAFF.

The V and J genes are TRBV11-2 and TRBJ1-5; D is ambiguous. The CDR3 spans 19 residues. Trimming took off 5 bases at V and 1 base at J, with 24 bases between the two ends. In germline, CDR1 is SGHAT, CDR2 FQNNGV. CDR3: CASSKSPTDVWNSNQPQHF. CDR3 DNA sequence: TGTGCCAGCAGCAAAAGCCCTACAGACGTATGGAACAGCAATCAGCCCCAGCATTTT.